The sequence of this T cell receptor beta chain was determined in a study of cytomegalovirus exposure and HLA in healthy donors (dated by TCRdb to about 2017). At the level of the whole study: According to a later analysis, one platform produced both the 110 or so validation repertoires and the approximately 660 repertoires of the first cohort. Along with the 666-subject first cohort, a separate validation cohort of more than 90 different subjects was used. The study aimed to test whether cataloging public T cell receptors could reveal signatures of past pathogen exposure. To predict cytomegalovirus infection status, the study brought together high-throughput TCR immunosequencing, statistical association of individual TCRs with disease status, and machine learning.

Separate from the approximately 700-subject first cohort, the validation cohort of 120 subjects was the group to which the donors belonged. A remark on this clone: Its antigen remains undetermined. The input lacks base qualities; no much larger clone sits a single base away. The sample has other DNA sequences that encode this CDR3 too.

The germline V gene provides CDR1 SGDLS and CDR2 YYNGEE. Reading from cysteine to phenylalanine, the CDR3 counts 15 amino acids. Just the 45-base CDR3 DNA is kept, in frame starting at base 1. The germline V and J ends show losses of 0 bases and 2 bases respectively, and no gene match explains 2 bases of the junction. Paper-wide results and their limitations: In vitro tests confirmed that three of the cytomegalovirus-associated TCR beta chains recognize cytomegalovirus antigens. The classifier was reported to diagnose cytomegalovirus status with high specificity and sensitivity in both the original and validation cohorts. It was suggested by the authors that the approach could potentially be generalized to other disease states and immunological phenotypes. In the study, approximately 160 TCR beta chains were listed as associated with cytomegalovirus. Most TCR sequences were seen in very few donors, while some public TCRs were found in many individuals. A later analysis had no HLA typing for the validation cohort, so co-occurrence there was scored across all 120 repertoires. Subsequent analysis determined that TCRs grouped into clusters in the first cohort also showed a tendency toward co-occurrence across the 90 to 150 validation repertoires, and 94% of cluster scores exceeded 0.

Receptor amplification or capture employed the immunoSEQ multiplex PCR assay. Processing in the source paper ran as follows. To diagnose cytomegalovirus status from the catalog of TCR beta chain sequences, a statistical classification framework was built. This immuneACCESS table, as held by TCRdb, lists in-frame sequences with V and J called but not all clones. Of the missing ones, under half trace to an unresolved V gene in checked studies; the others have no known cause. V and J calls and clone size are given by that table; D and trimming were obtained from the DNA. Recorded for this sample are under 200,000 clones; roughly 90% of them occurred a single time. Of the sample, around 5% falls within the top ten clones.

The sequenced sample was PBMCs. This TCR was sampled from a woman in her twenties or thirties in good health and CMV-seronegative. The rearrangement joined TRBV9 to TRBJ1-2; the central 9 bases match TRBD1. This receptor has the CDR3 CASSVGGQGNYGYTF. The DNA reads TGTGCCAGCAGCGTAGGCGGACAGGGGAACTATGGCTACACCTTC.